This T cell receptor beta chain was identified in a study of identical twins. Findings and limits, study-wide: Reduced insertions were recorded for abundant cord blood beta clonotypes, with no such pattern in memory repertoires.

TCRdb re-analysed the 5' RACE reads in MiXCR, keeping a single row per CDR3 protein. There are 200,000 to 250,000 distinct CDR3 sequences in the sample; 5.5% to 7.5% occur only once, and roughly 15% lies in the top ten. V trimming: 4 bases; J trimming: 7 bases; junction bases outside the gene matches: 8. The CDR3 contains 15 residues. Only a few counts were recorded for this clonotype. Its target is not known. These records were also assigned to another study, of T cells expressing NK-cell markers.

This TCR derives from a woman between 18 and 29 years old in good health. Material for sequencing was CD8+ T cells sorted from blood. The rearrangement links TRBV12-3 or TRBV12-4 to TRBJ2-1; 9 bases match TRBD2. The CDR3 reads CASSSGGLAANEQFF. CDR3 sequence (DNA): TGTGCCAGCAGTTCGGGGGGACTAGCCGCAAATGAGCAGTTCTTC.